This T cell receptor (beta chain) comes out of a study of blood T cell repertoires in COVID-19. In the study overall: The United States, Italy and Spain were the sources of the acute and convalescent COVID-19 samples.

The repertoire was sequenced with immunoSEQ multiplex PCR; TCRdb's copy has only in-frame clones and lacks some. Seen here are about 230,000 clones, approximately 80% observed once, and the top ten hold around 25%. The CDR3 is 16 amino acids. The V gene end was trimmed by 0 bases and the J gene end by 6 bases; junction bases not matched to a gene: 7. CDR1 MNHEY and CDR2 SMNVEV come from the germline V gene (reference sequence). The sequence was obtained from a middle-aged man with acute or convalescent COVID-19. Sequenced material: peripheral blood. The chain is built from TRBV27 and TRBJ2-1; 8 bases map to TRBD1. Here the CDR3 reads CASSLSFRGRGNEQFF. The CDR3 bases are TGTGCCAGCAGTTTATCATTCAGGGGGCGAGGCAATGAGCAGTTCTTC.